This T cell receptor beta chain was sequenced in a study of T cell changes during pregnancy in multiple sclerosis. The germline CDR1 and CDR2 sequences are MDHEN and SYDVKM. V shed 4 bases, J shed 3 bases, and the junction held 3 bases outside the gene matches. This CDR3 contains 13 residues. This clone was counted a few times. Libraries were prepared by immunoSEQ multiplex PCR; TCRdb keeps only in-frame clonotypes and omits some of them. The sample yields fewer than 90,000 clones, around 94% seen once. Here the sequenced sample was peripheral blood, taken in the third trimester of pregnancy. The chain joins TRBV28 to TRBJ2-7; 7 bases fit TRBD2. This TCR was recovered from a female donor with multiple sclerosis, enrolled in a pregnancy study. CDR3 in amino acids: CASSSGGRYEQYF. As DNA, the CDR3 is TGTGCCAGCAGTTCGGGGGGACGCTACGAGCAGTACTTC. Combining the CDR3 with reference TRBV28 and TRBJ2-7 gives the whole variable domain DVKVTQSSRYLVKRTGEKVFLECVQDMDHENMFWYRQDPGLGLRLIYFSYDVKMKEKGDIPEGYSVSREKKERFSLILESASTNQTSMYLCASSSGGRYEQYFGPGTRLTVT.